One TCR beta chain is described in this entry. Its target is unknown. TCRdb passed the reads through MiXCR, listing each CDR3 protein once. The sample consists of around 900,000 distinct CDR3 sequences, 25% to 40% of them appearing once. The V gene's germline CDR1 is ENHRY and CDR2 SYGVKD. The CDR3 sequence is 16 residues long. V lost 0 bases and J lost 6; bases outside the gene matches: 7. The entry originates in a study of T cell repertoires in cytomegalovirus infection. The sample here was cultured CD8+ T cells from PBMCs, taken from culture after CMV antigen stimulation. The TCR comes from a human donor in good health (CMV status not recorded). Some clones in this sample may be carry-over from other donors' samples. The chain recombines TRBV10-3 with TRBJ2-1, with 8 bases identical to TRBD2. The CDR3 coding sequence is TGTGCCATCAGTGAGTCAGGCGGGGGGCACCCCAATGAGCAGTTCTTC. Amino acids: CAISESGGGHPNEQFF.